A selection of T cell receptor beta chains follows, all from one sample in a study of T cells after yellow fever vaccination. TCRdb reanalysed the 5' RACE reads using MiXCR and keeps one entry per CDR3 protein. The repertoire consists of some 390,000 distinct CDR3 sequences, with roughly a sixth occurring once and the leading ten covering roughly a sixth. The sequencing here drew on PBMCs, taken before the yellow fever booster vaccination. All receptors derive from a man between 18 and 29 years old who received the YFV17D yellow fever vaccine. Each CDR3 is given with its conserved first and last residue. The D gene is left open where the match is weak. Size is omitted from some rows. Given values are once, few, many or a class for expanded clones.

J gene,clone size,D gene,V gene,CDR3 length,CDR3 DNA,CDR3 protein
TRBJ2-3,.,.,TRBV29-1,15,TGCAGCGTTGAAGACCAGGGGGGCCAGGCAGATACGCAGTATTTT,CSVEDQGGQADTQYF
TRBJ2-1,.,.,TRBV5-1,15,TGCGCCAGCAGCTTTGGTCCAGAGAACTACAATGAGCAGTTCTTC,CASSFGPENYNEQFF
TRBJ1-1,few,.,TRBV6-5,13,TGTGCCAGCAGTCGCCAGGCGAACACTGAAGCTTTCTTT,CASSRQANTEAFF
TRBJ1-2,few,.,TRBV7-2,15,TGTGCCAGCAGTCGGGATAGGGCCAATAACTATGGCTACACCTTC,CASSRDRANNYGYTF
TRBJ2-4,.,.,TRBV6-5,19,TGTGCCAGCAGTTACCTTCAAGCAGGGGCCCTCGGGTCCAAAAACATTCAGTACTTC,CASSYLQAGALGSKNIQYF
TRBJ2-1,.,.,TRBV7-2,17,TGTGCCAGCAGCTTAGCAAGGGGAGGCTTACGATTGTATGAGCAGTTCTTC,CASSLARGGLRLYEQFF
TRBJ2-3,.,.,TRBV2,15,TGTGCCAGCAGTGAAGCGCGGCTTCCCACAGATACGCAGTATTTT,CASSEARLPTDTQYF
TRBJ1-1,.,.,TRBV5-5,14,TGTGCCAGCAGCTTCAAACAGGGAACCACTGAAGCTTTCTTT,CASSFKQGTTEAFF
TRBJ1-1,many,.,TRBV20-1,13,TGCAGCCCTCGGAGGGGCCTGAACACTGAAGCTTTCTTT,CSPRRGLNTEAFF
TRBJ1-3,few,TRBD1,TRBV6-5,17,TGTGCCAGCAGTTACTCGAGTATAGGGGGCTCGGGACACACCATATATTTT,CASSYSSIGGSGHTIYF
TRBJ2-2,.,TRBD1,TRBV30,17,TGTGCCTGGAGTGGATTCCGACAGGGGGCGTTCACCGGGGAGCTGTTTTTT,CAWSGFRQGAFTGELFF
TRBJ1-1,.,.,TRBV6-5,15,TGTGCCAGCAGTTACTCGAACAATTGGCGCACTGAAGCTTTCTTT,CASSYSNNWRTEAFF
TRBJ1-1,.,.,TRBV12-3/TRBV12-4,14,TGTGCCAGCAGTTCGGGACCGTCGAACACTGAAGCTTTCTTT,CASSSGPSNTEAFF
TRBJ2-5,.,TRBD1,TRBV12-3/TRBV12-4,14,TGTGCCAGCAGTTTCGGACAGGCGAGGGAGACCCAGTACTTC,CASSFGQARETQYF
TRBJ1-5,.,.,TRBV20-1,13,TGCAGTGCTAGCAACAGGGAGGGTCAGCCCCAGCATTTT,CSASNREGQPQHF
TRBJ1-1,.,.,TRBV6-6,13,TGTGCCAGCTTTTTCCCGACAGCCTTGGAGTGGGGGTTT,CASFFPTALEWGF
TRBJ1-1,few,.,TRBV4-1,15,TGCGCCAGCAGCCATCGGGCAGTTGTAGACACTGAAGCTTTCTTT,CASSHRAVVDTEAFF
TRBJ2-2,few,TRBD1,TRBV7-6,15,TGTGCCAGCAGCCAAACAGGGGGCGAAACCGGGGAGCTGTTTTTT,CASSQTGGETGELFF
TRBJ2-2,few,TRBD2,TRBV9,21,TGTGCCAGCCAGCAACCGCCCCACCTCGGGACTAGCGGGGGTTCCCCCGGGGAGCTGTTTTTT,CASQQPPHLGTSGGSPGELFF
TRBJ2-7,.,.,TRBV5-1,15,TGCGCCAGCAGTTCCGGGCTCAGGGAACCTTACGAGCAGTACTTC,CASSSGLREPYEQYF
TRBJ1-5,few,.,TRBV15,14,TGTGCCACCAGCAGAGAGCCGGGGAATCAGCCCCAGCATTTT,CATSREPGNQPQHF
TRBJ2-2,.,TRBD1,TRBV5-1,15,TGCGCCAGCAGGCCCGGGACAGTGCACACCGGGGAGCTGTTTTTT,CASRPGTVHTGELFF
TRBJ2-5,few,TRBD2,TRBV10-3,18,TGTGCCATCAGTAGCGGGCTAGCGGGGGGGCCGGGCAAGGAGACCCAGTACTTC,CAISSGLAGGPGKETQYF
TRBJ2-3,few,.,TRBV9,15,TGTGCCAGCAGCCCAGTGGGGGGCCGACTGGATACGCAGTATTTT,CASSPVGGRLDTQYF
TRBJ1-1,many,.,TRBV7-2,13,TGTGCCAGCAGCGCAGACATGAACACTGAAGCTTTCTTT,CASSADMNTEAFF
TRBJ1-3,.,.,TRBV9,18,TGTGCCAGCAGCGTAGCCACGGACACATCGAGCTCTGGAAACACCATATATTTT,CASSVATDTSSSGNTIYF
TRBJ1-5,few,.,TRBV12-3/TRBV12-4,13,TGTGCCAGCAGAGGACGGGGCGAGCAGCCCCAGCATTTT,CASRGRGEQPQHF
TRBJ2-5,few,TRBD1,TRBV4-1,19,TGCGCCAGCAGCCAAGGGGATCCCCGGGACAGGGCGATTCGGGAGACCCAGTACTTC,CASSQGDPRDRAIRETQYF
TRBJ2-2,.,.,TRBV4-3,17,TGCGCCAGCAGCCAATTGTGGTTAGGGTTAGGGGCCGGGGAGCTGTTTTTT,CASSQLWLGLGAGELFF
TRBJ2-5,few,.,TRBV7-8,13,TGTGCCAGCAGCTTAAGATCAGGAGAGACCCAGTACTTC,CASSLRSGETQYF
TRBJ1-1,few,.,TRBV6-5,13,TGTGCCACCCAAGTCCTCATGAACACTGAAGCTTTCTTT,CATQVLMNTEAFF